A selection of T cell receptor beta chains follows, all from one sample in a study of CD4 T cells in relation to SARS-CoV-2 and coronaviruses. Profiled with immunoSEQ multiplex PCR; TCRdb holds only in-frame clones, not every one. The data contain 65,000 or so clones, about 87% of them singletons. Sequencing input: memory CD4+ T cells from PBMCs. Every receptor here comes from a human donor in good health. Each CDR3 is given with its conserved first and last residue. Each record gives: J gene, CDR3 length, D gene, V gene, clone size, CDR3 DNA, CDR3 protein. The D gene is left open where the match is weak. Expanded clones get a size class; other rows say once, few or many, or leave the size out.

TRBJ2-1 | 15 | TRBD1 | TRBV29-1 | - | TGCAGCGTTGAAGGCGCGTCAGGGGGATACAATGAGCAGTTCTTC | CSVEGASGGYNEQFF
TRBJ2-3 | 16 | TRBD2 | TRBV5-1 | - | TGCGCCAGCAGCCGCCTGCTAGCGGGGGGGGCAGATACGCAGTATTTT | CASSRLLAGGADTQYF
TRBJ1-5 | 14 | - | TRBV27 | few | TGTGCCAGCAGTTTATTGGCCCAGGAGCAGCCCCAGCATTTT | CASSLLAQEQPQHF
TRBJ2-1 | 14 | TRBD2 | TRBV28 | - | TGTGCCAGCAGCACCCCAAGCGGGAGGAATGAGCAGTTCTTC | CASSTPSGRNEQFF
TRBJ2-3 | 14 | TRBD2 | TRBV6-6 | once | TGTGCCAGCAGTTATCGGGGCGGGAGGGATACGCAGTATTTT | CASSYRGGRDTQYF
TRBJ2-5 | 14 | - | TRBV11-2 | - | TGTGCCAGCAGCTTAGGGCGGTACCAAGAGACCCAGTACTTC | CASSLGRYQETQYF
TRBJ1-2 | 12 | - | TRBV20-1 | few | TGCAGTGCTAGTAGGGATTTGGATGGCTACACCTTC | CSASRDLDGYTF
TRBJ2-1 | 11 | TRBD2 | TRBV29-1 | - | TGCAGCGTTGAGGGCGGGGGTGAGCAGTTCTTC | CSVEGGGEQFF
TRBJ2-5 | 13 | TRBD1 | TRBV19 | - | TGTGCCAGTAGCCAGACAGGGCAAGAGACCCAGTACTTC | CASSQTGQETQYF
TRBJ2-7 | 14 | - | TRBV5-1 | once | TGCGCCAGCAGCTTGACGGGAAGCTCCTACGAGCAGTACTTC | CASSLTGSSYEQYF